This TCR beta chain came from a study of T cell responses to AZD1222 COVID-19 vaccine. The overall study: Investigators merged groups given second doses at roughly 4 or roughly 12 weeks.

Germline lookup yields CDR1 LGHDT and CDR2 YNNKEL (reference sequence). This CDR3 comprises 15 residues. After removal of 3 bases from V and 1 base from J, the junction contained 1 base not matched to a gene. Profiling relied on immunoSEQ multiplex PCR, and the TCRdb table lists in-frame clones only, not all of them. The table has roughly 150,000 clones, over 85% seen once. The TCR comes from an adult in good health. The chain employs TRBV3-1 (or the pseudogene TRBV3-2) and TRBJ1-1, with 11 bases that match TRBD1. The specimen comprised peripheral blood, sampled on day 0 of AZD1222 vaccination. CDR3 protein: CASSHGTGGNTEAFF. The CDR3 nucleotides read TGTGCCAGCAGCCATGGGACAGGGGGGAACACTGAAGCTTTCTTT.